These T cell receptor beta chains were read from a single sample in a study of shared clonotypes between healthy human individuals. Sequenced by immunoSEQ multiplex PCR; TCRdb stores in-frame clones only, minus some. The data contain 2,500,000 or so clones, approximately 94% of them seen just once; the ten biggest clones take up 0.14%. Specimen: naive CD4+ T cells sorted from blood. Source of these receptors: a man younger than 30 in good health. Each CDR3 is given with its conserved first and last residue.

V,CDR3
TRBV4-1,CASSQGATVNYGYTF
TRBV5-1,CASSMEVMDTGELFF
TRBV7-2,CASSLGDSQGRQPQHF
TRBV19,CASSIGTSGSYEQYF
TRBV10-3,CAISTTGGVETQYF
TRBV19,CASTPEGRNNQPQHF
TRBV5-1,CASNQQGAGANVLTF
TRBV11-2,CASSLGGVNTQYTQYF
TRBV19,CASSPMEAGELFF
TRBV18,CASSRDPTDGYTF
TRBV5-4,CASSLLDTRQGNIQYF
TRBV5-1,CASSLELAGGLLGHEQYF
TRBV7-9,CASSLTTPTDTQYF
TRBV6-5,CASSYSIGMSSYEQYF
TRBV5-1,CASSWGTSESTDTQYF
TRBV6-6,CASSPPGSGYEQYF
TRBV5-1,CASGDRGRTEAFF
TRBV6-6,CASSPKTPNEQFF
TRBV10-3,CAISGGLADNEQFF
TRBV28,CASSSPGQRSSYEQYF
TRBV6-5,CASSRGRDNSPLHF
TRBV18,CASHTGTSGGHEQYF
TRBV30,CAWRVTGTGDYEQYF
TRBV10-2,CASRVGQGGPYEQYF